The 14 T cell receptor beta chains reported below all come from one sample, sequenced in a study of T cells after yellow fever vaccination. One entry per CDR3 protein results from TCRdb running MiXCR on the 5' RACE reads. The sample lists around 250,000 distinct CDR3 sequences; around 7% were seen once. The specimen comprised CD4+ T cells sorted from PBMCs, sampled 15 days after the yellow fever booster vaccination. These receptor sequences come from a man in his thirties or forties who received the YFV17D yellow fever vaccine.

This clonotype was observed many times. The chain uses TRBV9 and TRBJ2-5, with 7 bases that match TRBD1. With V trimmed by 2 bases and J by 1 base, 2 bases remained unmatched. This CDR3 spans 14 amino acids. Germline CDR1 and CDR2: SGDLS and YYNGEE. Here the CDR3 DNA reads TGTGCCAGCAGCGTCGGGACAGCCCAAGAGACCCAGTACTTC. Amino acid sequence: CASSVGTAQETQYF.

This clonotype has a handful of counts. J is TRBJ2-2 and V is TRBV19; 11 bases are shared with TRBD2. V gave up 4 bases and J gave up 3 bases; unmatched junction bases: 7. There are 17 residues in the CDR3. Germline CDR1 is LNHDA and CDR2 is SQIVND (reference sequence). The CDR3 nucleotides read TGTGCCAGTAGTAAAACTAGCGGGAGAGTCGACACCGGGGAGCTGTTTTTT. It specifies CASSKTSGRVDTGELFF.

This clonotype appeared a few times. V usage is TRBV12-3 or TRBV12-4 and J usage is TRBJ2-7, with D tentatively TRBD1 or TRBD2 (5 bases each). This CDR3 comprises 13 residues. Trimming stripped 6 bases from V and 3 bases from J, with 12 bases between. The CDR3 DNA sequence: TGTGCCAGCAGCCCGGGACCGTTCTACGAGCAGTACTTC. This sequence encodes CASSPGPFYEQYF.

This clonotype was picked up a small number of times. In nucleotides, the CDR3 is TGTGCCAGCAGCTCAGATAGCGGGAGTTACGAGCAGTACTTC. As protein: CASSSDSGSYEQYF. The chain links TRBV7-6 to TRBJ2-7; 9 bases fit TRBD2. Germline V gene lookup returns CDR1 SGHVS and CDR2 FNYEAQ. CDR3 length: 14 residues. V lost 4 bases to trimming and J lost 4 bases; unmatched junction nucleotides: 5.

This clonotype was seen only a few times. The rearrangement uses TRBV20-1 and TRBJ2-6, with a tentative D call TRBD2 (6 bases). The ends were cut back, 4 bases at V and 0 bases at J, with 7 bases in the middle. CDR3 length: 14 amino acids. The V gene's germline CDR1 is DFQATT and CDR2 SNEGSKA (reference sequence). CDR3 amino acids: CSAISGSGANVLTF. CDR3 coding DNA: TGCAGTGCTATTAGCGGCTCTGGGGCCAACGTCCTGACTTTC.

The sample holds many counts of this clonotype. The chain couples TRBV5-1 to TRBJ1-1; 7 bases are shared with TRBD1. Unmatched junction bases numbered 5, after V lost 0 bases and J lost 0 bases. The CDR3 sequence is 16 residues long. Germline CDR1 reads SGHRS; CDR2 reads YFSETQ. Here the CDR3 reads CASSLDTTGMNTEAFF. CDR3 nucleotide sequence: TGCGCCAGCAGCTTGGATACGACAGGGATGAACACTGAAGCTTTCTTT.

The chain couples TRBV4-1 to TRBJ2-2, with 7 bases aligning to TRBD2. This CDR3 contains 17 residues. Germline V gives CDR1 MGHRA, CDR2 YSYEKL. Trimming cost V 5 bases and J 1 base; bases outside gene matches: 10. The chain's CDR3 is CASSLHPGGWNTGELFF. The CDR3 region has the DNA TGCGCCAGCAGCTTACACCCCGGGGGGTGGAACACCGGGGAGCTGTTTTTT.

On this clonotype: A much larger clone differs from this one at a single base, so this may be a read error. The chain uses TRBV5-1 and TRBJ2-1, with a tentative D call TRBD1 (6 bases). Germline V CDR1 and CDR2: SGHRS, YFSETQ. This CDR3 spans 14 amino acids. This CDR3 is CASSQGSSYNVQFF. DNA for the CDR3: TGCGCCAGCAGTCAGGGGAGCTCCTACAATGTGCAGTTCTTC.

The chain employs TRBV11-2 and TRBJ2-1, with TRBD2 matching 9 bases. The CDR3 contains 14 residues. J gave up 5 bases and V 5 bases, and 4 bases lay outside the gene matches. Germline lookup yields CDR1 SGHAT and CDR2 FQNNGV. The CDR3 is CASSSSGRDNEQFF. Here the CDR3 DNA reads TGTGCCAGCAGCAGTAGCGGGAGAGACAATGAGCAGTTCTTC.

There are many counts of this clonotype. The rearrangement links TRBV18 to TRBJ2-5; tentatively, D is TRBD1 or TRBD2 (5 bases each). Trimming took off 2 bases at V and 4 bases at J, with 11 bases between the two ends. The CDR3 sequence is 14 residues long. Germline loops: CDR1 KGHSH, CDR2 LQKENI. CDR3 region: CASSPTRGRETQYF. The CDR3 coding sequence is TGTGCCAGCTCACCAACTAGGGGACGAGAGACCCAGTACTTC.

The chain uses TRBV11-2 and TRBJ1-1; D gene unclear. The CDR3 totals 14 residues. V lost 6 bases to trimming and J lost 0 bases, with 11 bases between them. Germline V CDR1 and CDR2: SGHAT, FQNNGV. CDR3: CASRLGYLNTEAFF. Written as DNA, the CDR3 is TGTGCCAGCAGGTTGGGGTATCTGAACACTGAAGCTTTCTTT.

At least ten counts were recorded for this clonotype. The CDR3 DNA sequence: TGTGCCAGCAGTTCGGTCCAGGCCGTCGAGCAGTACTTC. This gives the protein CASSSVQAVEQYF. The rearrangement links TRBV12-3 or TRBV12-4 to TRBJ2-7; no reliable D call. The V end was cut by 4 bases, the J end by 6 bases, with 13 bases between. The length of the CDR3 is 13 residues.

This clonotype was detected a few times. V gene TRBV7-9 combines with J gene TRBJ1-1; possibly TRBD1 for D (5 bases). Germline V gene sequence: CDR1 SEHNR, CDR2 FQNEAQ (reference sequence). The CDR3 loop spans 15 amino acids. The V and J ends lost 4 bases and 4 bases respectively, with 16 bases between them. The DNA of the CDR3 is TGTGCCAGCAGCTCCTCGGACACCTGGGGCACTGAAGCTTTCTTT. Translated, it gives CASSSSDTWGTEAFF. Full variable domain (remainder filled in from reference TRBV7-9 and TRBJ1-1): DTGVSQNPRHKITKRGQNVTFRCDPISEHNRLYWYRQTLGQGPEFLTYFQNEAQLEKSRLLSDRFSAERPKGSFSTLEIQRTEQGDSAMYLCASSSSDTWGTEAFFGQGTRLTVV.

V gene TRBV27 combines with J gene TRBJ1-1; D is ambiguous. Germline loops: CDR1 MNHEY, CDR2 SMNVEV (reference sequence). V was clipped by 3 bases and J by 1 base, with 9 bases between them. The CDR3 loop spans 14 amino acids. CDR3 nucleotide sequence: TGTGCCAGCAGTTTTAGCCTAAGGAACACTGAAGCTTTCTTT. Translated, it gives CASSFSLRNTEAFF.